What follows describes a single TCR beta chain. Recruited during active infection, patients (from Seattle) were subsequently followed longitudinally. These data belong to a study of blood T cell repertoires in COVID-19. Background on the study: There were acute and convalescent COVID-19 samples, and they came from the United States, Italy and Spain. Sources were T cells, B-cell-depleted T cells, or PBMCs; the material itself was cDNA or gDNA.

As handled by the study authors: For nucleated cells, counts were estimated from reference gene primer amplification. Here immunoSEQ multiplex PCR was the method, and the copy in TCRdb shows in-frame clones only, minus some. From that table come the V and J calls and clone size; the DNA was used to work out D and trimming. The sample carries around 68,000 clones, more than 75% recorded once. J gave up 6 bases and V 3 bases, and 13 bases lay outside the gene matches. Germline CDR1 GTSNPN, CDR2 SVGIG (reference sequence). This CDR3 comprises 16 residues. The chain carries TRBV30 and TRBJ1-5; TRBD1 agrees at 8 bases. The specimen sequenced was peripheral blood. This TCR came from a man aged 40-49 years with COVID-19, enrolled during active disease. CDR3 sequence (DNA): TGTGCCTGGAGCCTCCTCCCGCAGGGGGCAGGTCAGCCCCAGCATTTT. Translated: CAWSLLPQGAGQPQHF.